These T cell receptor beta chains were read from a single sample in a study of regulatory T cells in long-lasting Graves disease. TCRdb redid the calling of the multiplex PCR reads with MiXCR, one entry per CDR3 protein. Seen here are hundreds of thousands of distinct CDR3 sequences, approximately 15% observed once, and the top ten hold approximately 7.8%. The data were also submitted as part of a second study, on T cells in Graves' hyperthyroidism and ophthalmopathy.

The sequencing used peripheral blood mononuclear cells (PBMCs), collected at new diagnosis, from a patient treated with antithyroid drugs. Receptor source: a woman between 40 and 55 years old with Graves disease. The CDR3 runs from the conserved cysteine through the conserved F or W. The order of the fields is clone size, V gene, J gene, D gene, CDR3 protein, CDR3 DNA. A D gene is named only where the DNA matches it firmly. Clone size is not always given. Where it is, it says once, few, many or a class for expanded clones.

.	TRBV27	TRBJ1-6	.	CASSHGMESPLHF	TGTGCCAGCTCCCACGGGATGGAATCACCCCTCCACTTT
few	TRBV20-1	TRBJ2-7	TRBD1	CSARDTDRVSYEQYF	TGCAGTGCTAGAGATACGGACAGGGTCTCCTACGAGCAGTACTTC
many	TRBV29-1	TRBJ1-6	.	CSVLTGYNNSPLHF	TGCAGCGTCCTGACAGGTTACAATAATTCACCCCTCCACTTT
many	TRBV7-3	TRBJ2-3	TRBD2	CASSLSLADTDTQYF	TGTGCCAGCAGCTTAAGTCTAGCGGACACAGATACGCAGTATTTT
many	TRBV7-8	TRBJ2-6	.	CASSLNGANVLTF	TGTGCCAGCAGCTTGAACGGGGCCAACGTCCTGACTTTC
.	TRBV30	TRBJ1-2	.	CAWSLGDNGYTF	TGTGCCTGGAGTCTGGGGGATAACGGCTACACCTTC
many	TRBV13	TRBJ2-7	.	CASSVSRQEYEQYF	TGTGCCAGCAGCGTTAGCCGGCAGGAGTACGAGCAGTACTTC
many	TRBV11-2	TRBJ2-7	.	CASSSRGNEQYF	TGTGCCAGCAGCTCCAGGGGTAACGAGCAGTACTTC
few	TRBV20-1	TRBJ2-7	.	CSARDQLSARRGDEQYF	TGCAGTGCTAGAGACCAGCTTTCAGCCCGGCGCGGCGACGAGCAGTACTTC
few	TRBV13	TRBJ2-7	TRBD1	CASRGQGDEQYF	TGTGCCAGCAGGGGACAGGGAGACGAGCAGTACTTC
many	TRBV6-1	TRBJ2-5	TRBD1	CAREPGQGREETQYF	TGTGCCAGAGAACCGGGACAGGGGAGAGAAGAGACCCAGTACTTC
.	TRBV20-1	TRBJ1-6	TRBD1	CSADDRGNSNSPLHF	TGCAGTGCAGATGACAGGGGAAACAGTAATTCACCCCTCCACTTT
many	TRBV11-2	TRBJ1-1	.	CASSLRGGEAFF	TGTGCCAGCAGCCTCAGGGGAGGTGAAGCTTTCTTT
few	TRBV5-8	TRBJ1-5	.	CASSFYRESNQPQHF	TGTGCCAGCAGCTTTTATCGGGAGAGCAATCAGCCCCAGCATTTT
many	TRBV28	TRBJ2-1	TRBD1	CASSLRRQGIDEQFF	TGTGCCAGCAGTTTAAGGAGACAGGGGATCGATGAGCAGTTCTTC